This is a list of T cell receptor beta chains from one sample in a study of CD8+ T cells in alopecia areata. This table comes from immunoSEQ multiplex PCR, and its TCRdb copy is limited to in-frame clones, with some not included. The data hold about 98,000 clones, with 40% to 55% observed a single time. Sequenced sample: CD4+ T cells sorted from blood. The receptor set was obtained from a human donor with alopecia areata. The CDR3 runs from the conserved cysteine through the conserved F or W. The D gene is left open where the match is weak. Expanded clones are given a class, and other clones once, few, many or no size at all.

length	J	size	V	D	CDR3	DNA
13	TRBJ1-2	few	TRBV29-1	TRBD1	CSVDDRDDYGYTF	TGCAGCGTTGACGACAGGGACGACTATGGCTACACCTTC
14	TRBJ2-1	-	TRBV29-1	TRBD2	CSGEGGSSYNEQFF	TGCAGCGGGGAGGGCGGGAGCTCCTACAATGAGCAGTTCTTC
14	TRBJ2-7	-	TRBV30	-	CAWKGGPLAYEQYF	TGTGCCTGGAAGGGGGGGCCCTTAGCCTACGAGCAGTACTTC
14	TRBJ2-5	few	TRBV7-2	TRBD1	CASSSGQARGTQYF	TGTGCCAGCAGCTCAGGACAGGCGAGGGGGACCCAGTACTTC
14	TRBJ2-5	-	TRBV6-5	TRBD1	CASREGAGTGTQYF	TGTGCCAGCAGGGAGGGGGCAGGGACAGGGACCCAGTACTTC
13	TRBJ2-5	-	TRBV5-1	-	CASSLEGVKTQYF	TGCGCCAGCAGCTTGGAGGGCGTGAAGACCCAGTACTTC
14	TRBJ2-5	-	TRBV30	-	CAWSVRQGRQTQYF	TGTGCCTGGAGTGTACGTCAGGGGAGACAGACCCAGTACTTC
14	TRBJ2-7	-	TRBV14	-	CASSQDTDLHEQYF	TGTGCCAGCAGCCAAGATACGGATCTCCACGAGCAGTACTTC
12	TRBJ2-3	-	TRBV30	-	CAWRKQGDTQYF	TGTGCCTGGCGTAAACAGGGAGATACGCAGTATTTT
13	TRBJ2-7	-	TRBV29-1	-	CSVQVAGLGEQYF	TGCAGCGTTCAAGTTGCAGGGCTCGGCGAGCAGTACTTC
13	TRBJ2-2	-	TRBV29-1	TRBD1	CSVDRQGTGELFF	TGCAGCGTCGACCGACAGGGCACCGGGGAGCTGTTTTTT
16	TRBJ2-1	-	TRBV29-1	TRBD2	CSVMGLAEEGVNEQFF	TGCAGCGTTATGGGACTAGCGGAGGAGGGGGTCAATGAGCAGTTCTTC
11	TRBJ2-3	-	TRBV29-1	-	CSVKDTDTQYF	TGCAGCGTTAAGGACACAGATACGCAGTATTTT
13	TRBJ2-3	-	TRBV5-1	-	CASSRTRADTQYF	TGCGCCAGCAGCAGGACAAGGGCAGATACGCAGTATTTT
13	TRBJ2-1	few	TRBV6-5	-	CASRLLRGYEQFF	TGTGCCAGCAGACTCCTAAGGGGATATGAGCAGTTCTTC
16	TRBJ2-3	few	TRBV29-1	TRBD2	CSSRRALAGPSDTQYF	TGCAGCTCCCGGCGGGCTCTAGCGGGACCATCAGATACGCAGTATTTT
14	TRBJ2-1	-	TRBV7-2	-	CASSLIIEGTEQFF	TGTGCCAGCAGCTTAATCATAGAGGGTACTGAGCAGTTCTTC
15	TRBJ2-5	-	TRBV27	TRBD2	CASRRGGGYQETQYF	TGTGCCAGCCGCAGGGGCGGGGGGTACCAAGAGACCCAGTACTTC
12	TRBJ2-5	few	TRBV29-1	-	CSVRPRGETQYF	TGCAGCGTTAGGCCCAGAGGAGAGACCCAGTACTTC
14	TRBJ2-2	-	TRBV28	-	CASSLWTVDGELFF	TGTGCCAGCAGTTTATGGACGGTGGACGGGGAGCTGTTTTTT
15	TRBJ2-1	-	TRBV5-6	TRBD1	CASSFLGQGNNEQFF	TGTGCCAGCAGCTTCCTCGGACAGGGGAACAATGAGCAGTTCTTC
14	TRBJ2-7	-	TRBV7-2	TRBD1	CASSPQTGYYEQYF	TGTGCCAGCAGCCCGCAGACAGGGTACTACGAGCAGTACTTC
14	TRBJ2-3	few	TRBV29-1	TRBD2	CSVATSGTSDTQYF	TGCAGCGTCGCGACTAGCGGGACTTCAGATACGCAGTATTTT
12	TRBJ2-7	-	TRBV29-1	-	CSVSVLGDEQYF	TGCAGCGTTTCTGTGTTGGGGGACGAGCAGTACTTC
14	TRBJ1-4	medium-sized	TRBV29-1	TRBD1	CSVEGTEDNEKLFF	TGCAGCGTTGAGGGGACAGAAGATAATGAAAAACTGTTTTTT
15	TRBJ2-1	few	TRBV29-1	-	CSVLGGVAGVGEQFF	TGCAGCGTTTTGGGTGGGGTAGCTGGAGTTGGTGAGCAGTTCTTC
13	TRBJ2-2	-	TRBV29-1	TRBD2	CSVGLANTGELFF	TGCAGCGTGGGACTAGCGAACACCGGGGAGCTGTTTTTT
12	TRBJ2-7	-	TRBV29-1	-	CSVKREINEQYF	TGCAGCGTTAAGAGGGAAATCAACGAGCAGTACTTC
17	TRBJ2-4	-	TRBV4-1	-	CASSHTRGPRAKNIQYF	TGCGCCAGCAGCCATACCCGTGGACCACGAGCCAAAAACATTCAGTACTTC
10	TRBJ2-7	-	TRBV27	-	CASSLSEQYF	TGTGCCAGCAGTTTATCCGAGCAGTACTTC
13	TRBJ2-3	-	TRBV29-1	TRBD2	CSVGLAGVNTQYF	TGCAGCGTTGGACTAGCGGGAGTAAATACGCAGTATTTT
14	TRBJ1-1	-	TRBV9	-	CASSVAPRNTEAFF	TGTGCCAGCAGCGTAGCTCCAAGGAACACTGAAGCTTTCTTT
15	TRBJ2-7	-	TRBV6-6	-	CASSSGTWEIYEQYF	TGTGCCAGCAGTTCCGGGACATGGGAAATCTACGAGCAGTACTTC
15	TRBJ2-3	-	TRBV28	-	CASSLPGSNSDTQYF	TGTGCCAGCAGCCTCCCGGGGTCAAATTCAGATACGCAGTATTTT
17	TRBJ2-4	-	TRBV28	-	CASSFSGVGQTENIQYF	TGTGCCAGCAGTTTTAGTGGGGTGGGCCAGACCGAAAACATTCAGTACTTC
12	TRBJ2-6	medium-sized	TRBV7-8	-	CATRSGANVLTF	TGTGCCACCCGCTCTGGGGCCAACGTCCTGACTTTC
14	TRBJ2-1	-	TRBV5-1	TRBD1	CASSTGTAYNEQFF	TGCGCCAGCAGCACAGGGACAGCCTACAATGAGCAGTTCTTC